This T cell receptor (beta chain) was recorded in a study of Ad26.COV2.S vaccination and SARS-CoV-2 variants. Background on the study: Ad26.COV2.S, an intramuscular injection, was given once or twice 56 days apart. Regarding the study as a whole: Spike-specific TCR breadth ran higher among vaccine recipients than placebo recipients.

The data were produced by immunoSEQ multiplex PCR, yet TCRdb's version contains in-frame clones alone and is incomplete. Seen here are roughly 460,000 clones, 80% to 90% observed once, and the top ten hold around 1.6%. Regarding treatment: some 20 received Ad26.COV2.S at low or high dose, single or two shots; 5 received placebo; per-sample allocation not given. Repertoires come from day 63 after the first vaccine or placebo injection. A remark on this clone: Antigen: not known.

This CDR3 has 13 residues. The J segment lost 7 bases and the V segment lost 6 bases, leaving 6 bases of the junction unmatched. Germline V gene lookup returns CDR1 SNHLY and CDR2 FYNNEI. This TCR derives from a person aged 18-65 years who received the Ad26.COV2.S COVID-19 vaccine or a placebo. Specimen: peripheral blood, collected in a trial of Ad26.COV2.S vaccine versus placebo. The J gene is TRBJ1-5, the V gene TRBV2, with 7 positions matching TRBD1. Written as DNA, the CDR3 is TGTGCCAGCAGAATAGGGGGCCGCCAGCCCCAGCATTTT. It is translated as CASRIGGRQPQHF.